These T cell receptor beta chains were read from a single sample in a study of OX40 agonist ivuxolimab in advanced cancers. Only in-frame clones appear in the TCRdb table, and some are missing; sequencing was by immunoSEQ multiplex PCR. The sample shows approximately 79,000 clones, about nine tenths of them seen only once. The sequences come from CD4+ or CD8+ T cells sorted from blood, collected in a trial of the OX40 agonist ivuxolimab. The receptors come from an adult with an advanced solid tumor such as melanoma, head and neck, liver or kidney cancer. CDR3s include the opening cysteine and the closing phenylalanine or tryptophan. The D gene is left open where the match is weak. Size is omitted from some rows. Given values are once, few, many or a class for expanded clones.

D: NA; size: NA; V: TRBV5-5; J: TRBJ1-1; length: 14; CDR3: CASSLWDGDTEAFF; DNA: TGTGCCAGCAGCTTGTGGGACGGGGACACTGAAGCTTTCTTT
D: TRBD1; size: NA; V: TRBV7-7; J: TRBJ2-2; length: 18; CDR3: CASSLSVRTGGNTGELFF; DNA: TGTGCTAGCAGCTTATCAGTCAGGACAGGGGGAAACACCGGGGAGCTGTTTTTT
D: NA; size: NA; V: TRBV5-1; J: TRBJ1-1; length: 14; CDR3: CASSLSTENTEAFF; DNA: TGCGCCAGCAGCTTATCGACGGAGAACACTGAAGCTTTCTTT
D: NA; size: NA; V: TRBV28; J: TRBJ2-1; length: 14; CDR3: CASSPQRGRDEQFF; DNA: TGTGCCAGCAGTCCCCAAAGAGGAAGGGATGAGCAGTTCTTC
D: NA; size: NA; V: TRBV2; J: TRBJ2-2; length: 12; CDR3: CATPGYTGELFF; DNA: TGTGCCACCCCAGGGTACACCGGGGAGCTGTTTTTT
D: NA; size: NA; V: TRBV2; J: TRBJ1-1; length: 14; CDR3: CASTEATANTEAFF; DNA: TGTGCCAGCACCGAAGCTACAGCGAACACTGAAGCTTTCTTT
D: NA; size: NA; V: TRBV7-9; J: TRBJ1-2; length: 15; CDR3: CASSLVGGPSSGYTF; DNA: TGTGCCAGCAGCTTAGTCGGAGGGCCCTCGAGTGGCTACACCTTC
D: NA; size: NA; V: TRBV7-8; J: TRBJ2-3; length: 17; CDR3: CASSPILGITSTDTQYF; DNA: TGTGCCAGCAGCCCCATTCTAGGGATTACTAGCACAGATACGCAGTATTTT
D: NA; size: once; V: TRBV27; J: TRBJ2-3; length: 15; CDR3: CASSLATVTTDTQYF; DNA: TGTGCCAGCAGTTTGGCGACAGTCACCACAGATACGCAGTATTTT
D: NA; size: NA; V: TRBV29-1; J: TRBJ1-5; length: 11; CDR3: CSVPSGGSQHF; DNA: TGCAGCGTCCCGTCGGGGGGATCCCAGCATTTT
D: NA; size: NA; V: TRBV9; J: TRBJ2-5; length: 13; CDR3: CASSYGGQALQYF; DNA: TGTGCCAGCAGCTACGGAGGGCAGGCCCTCCAGTACTTC
D: TRBD1; size: NA; V: TRBV2; J: TRBJ1-5; length: 14; CDR3: CASKRDRGNQPQHF; DNA: TGTGCCAGCAAGAGGGACAGGGGAAATCAGCCCCAGCATTTT
D: NA; size: NA; V: TRBV11-3; J: TRBJ2-7; length: 11; CDR3: CASSSGYEQYF; DNA: TGTGCCAGCAGCTCCGGATACGAGCAGTACTTC
D: NA; size: NA; V: TRBV5-4; J: TRBJ2-1; length: 14; CDR3: CASRVGSSYNEQFF; DNA: TGTGCCAGCAGGGTGGGAAGCTCCTACAATGAGCAGTTCTTC
D: NA; size: NA; V: TRBV12-5; J: TRBJ1-3; length: 15; CDR3: CASGRQDFSGNTIYF; DNA: TGTGCTAGTGGAAGACAGGACTTCTCTGGAAACACCATATATTTT
D: NA; size: NA; V: TRBV5-6; J: TRBJ1-3; length: 16; CDR3: CASSFGTGSSGNTIYF; DNA: TGTGCCAGCAGCTTTGGTACAGGGAGCTCTGGAAACACCATATATTTT
D: TRBD1; size: NA; V: TRBV14; J: TRBJ1-1; length: 13; CDR3: CASSQQGGTEAFF; DNA: TGTGCCAGCAGCCAGCAGGGGGGCACTGAAGCTTTCTTT
D: NA; size: NA; V: TRBV6-5; J: TRBJ1-2; length: 14; CDR3: CASSYSEAYYGYTF; DNA: TGTGCCAGCAGTTACTCGGAGGCTTACTATGGCTACACCTTC
D: NA; size: NA; V: TRBV6-1; J: TRBJ2-5; length: 12; CDR3: CASSRVGAPEYF; DNA: TGTGCCAGCAGCCGAGTCGGAGCTCCGGAGTACTTC
D: NA; size: NA; V: TRBV7-9; J: TRBJ2-5; length: 13; CDR3: CASSLAEKETQYF; DNA: TGTGCCAGCAGCTTAGCAGAAAAAGAGACCCAGTACTTC
D: NA; size: NA; V: TRBV27; J: TRBJ2-2; length: 16; CDR3: CASSLVRGLSSGELFF; DNA: TGTGCCAGCAGTTTAGTTCGGGGATTAAGCTCCGGGGAGCTGTTTTTT
D: NA; size: NA; V: TRBV5-5; J: TRBJ1-1; length: 17; CDR3: CASSLAIDSLMNTEAFF; DNA: TGTGCCAGCAGCTTGGCTATTGACAGCTTAATGAACACTGAAGCTTTCTTT
D: NA; size: NA; V: TRBV27; J: TRBJ2-1; length: 14; CDR3: CASSLGSSYNEQFF; DNA: TGTGCCAGCAGTTTAGGGAGCTCCTACAATGAGCAGTTCTTC
D: NA; size: NA; V: TRBV4-1; J: TRBJ2-7; length: 15; CDR3: CASSQGAGSSYEQYF; DNA: TGCGCCAGCAGCCAAGGGGCAGGGAGCTCCTACGAGCAGTACTTC
D: TRBD2; size: NA; V: TRBV30; J: TRBJ2-1; length: 13; CDR3: CAWSVGSGAEQFF; DNA: TGTGCCTGGAGTGTAGGAAGCGGGGCTGAGCAGTTCTTC
D: TRBD2; size: NA; V: TRBV9; J: TRBJ2-7; length: 15; CDR3: CASSVGGGGAHEQYF; DNA: TGTGCCAGCAGCGTAGGAGGCGGGGGGGCCCACGAGCAGTACTTC
D: NA; size: NA; V: TRBV18; J: TRBJ1-1; length: 14; CDR3: CASSPGGRNTEAFF; DNA: TGTGCCAGCTCACCAGGGGGGCGGAACACTGAAGCTTTCTTT
D: NA; size: once; V: TRBV5-1; J: TRBJ1-1; length: 14; CDR3: CASSLGTVNTEAFF; DNA: TGCGCCAGCAGCTTGGGGACGGTGAACACTGAAGCTTTCTTT
D: NA; size: NA; V: TRBV10-1; J: TRBJ2-2; length: 18; CDR3: CASSESIVTSPMSGELFF; DNA: TGCGCCAGCAGTGAGTCTATTGTAACTAGCCCAATGAGCGGGGAGCTGTTTTTT
D: NA; size: NA; V: TRBV18; J: TRBJ2-3; length: 14; CDR3: CASRGRGITDTQYF; DNA: TGTGCCAGCCGAGGGAGGGGGATCACAGATACGCAGTATTTT
D: NA; size: NA; V: TRBV7-6; J: TRBJ2-7; length: 13; CDR3: CASSAHRNYEQYF; DNA: TGTGCCAGCAGCGCCCACAGGAATTACGAGCAGTACTTC
D: TRBD2; size: NA; V: TRBV19; J: TRBJ2-1; length: 15; CDR3: CASSISSGGYNEQFF; DNA: TGTGCCAGTAGTATATCTAGCGGGGGTTATAATGAGCAGTTCTTC
D: NA; size: NA; V: TRBV4-1; J: TRBJ1-2; length: 16; CDR3: CASSQDRVLGADGYTF; DNA: TGCGCCAGCAGCCAAGATCGTGTGCTAGGGGCGGATGGCTACACCTTC
D: NA; size: NA; V: TRBV5-1; J: TRBJ2-3; length: 11; CDR3: CASSYTDTQYF; DNA: TGCGCCAGCAGTTACACAGATACGCAGTATTTT
D: TRBD2; size: NA; V: TRBV5-4; J: TRBJ2-5; length: 16; CDR3: CASSLEGLAGALTQYF; DNA: TGTGCCAGCAGCTTGGAGGGACTAGCGGGGGCCTTAACCCAGTACTTC
D: TRBD2; size: once; V: TRBV27; J: TRBJ2-7; length: 15; CDR3: CASSPPGPGGLVQYF; DNA: TGTGCCAGCAGTCCGCCGGGACCGGGGGGTTTAGTGCAGTACTTC
D: TRBD1; size: NA; V: TRBV5-6; J: TRBJ1-1; length: 12; CDR3: CASRGTGAEAFF; DNA: TGTGCCAGCAGGGGGACAGGTGCTGAAGCTTTCTTT
D: NA; size: NA; V: TRBV6-1; J: TRBJ2-7; length: 13; CDR3: CASSVEGSYEQYF; DNA: TGTGCCAGCAGTGTGGAAGGATCTTACGAGCAGTACTTC
D: NA; size: NA; V: TRBV6-5; J: TRBJ2-7; length: 14; CDR3: CASSMSGTNYEQYF; DNA: TGTGCCAGCAGTATGTCCGGGACAAACTACGAGCAGTACTTC
D: NA; size: NA; V: TRBV21-1; J: TRBJ1-2; length: 13; CDR3: CASSSRQGFGYTF; DNA: TGTGCCAGCAGCTCGCGACAGGGGTTTGGCTACACCTTC
D: NA; size: NA; V: TRBV5-1; J: TRBJ1-1; length: 15; CDR3: CASSLEPGLNTEAFF; DNA: TGCGCCAGCAGCTTGGAGCCGGGACTGAACACTGAAGCTTTCTTT
D: TRBD1; size: NA; V: TRBV7-6; J: TRBJ1-3; length: 16; CDR3: CASSLRAGGDGNTIYF; DNA: TGTGCCAGCAGCTTAAGGGCAGGGGGTGATGGAAACACCATATATTTT
D: NA; size: NA; V: TRBV5-5; J: TRBJ2-7; length: 14; CDR3: CASSLVRSSYEQYF; DNA: TGTGCCAGCAGCTTGGTCCGGAGCTCCTACGAGCAGTACTTC
D: TRBD2; size: NA; V: TRBV6-4; J: TRBJ2-3; length: 22; CDR3: CASSDASGGEFIPPTMTDTQYF; DNA: TGTGCCAGCAGTGACGCTAGCGGGGGGGAATTCATACCCCCAACCATGACAGATACGCAGTATTTT
D: NA; size: NA; V: TRBV2; J: TRBJ1-5; length: 17; CDR3: CASSLPGQTGGNQPQHF; DNA: TGTGCCAGCAGCTTGCCAGGACAAACGGGCGGCAATCAGCCCCAGCATTTT
D: NA; size: NA; V: TRBV4-1; J: TRBJ1-6; length: 15; CDR3: CASSQVGGLGSPLHF; DNA: TGCGCCAGCAGCCAAGTTGGAGGGCTAGGATCACCCCTCCACTTT
D: NA; size: NA; V: TRBV28; J: TRBJ2-7; length: 14; CDR3: CASQDQGKGYEQYF; DNA: TGTGCCAGCCAGGATCAGGGGAAAGGCTACGAGCAGTACTTC
D: TRBD1; size: NA; V: TRBV6-5; J: TRBJ1-2; length: 11; CDR3: CASRDRGNYTF; DNA: TGTGCCAGCAGGGACAGGGGGAACTACACCTTC
D: NA; size: NA; V: TRBV5-3; J: TRBJ1-5; length: 17; CDR3: CARSLIIGRGGYQPQHF; DNA: TGTGCCAGAAGCTTGATCATAGGCCGGGGCGGGTATCAGCCCCAGCATTTT
D: NA; size: NA; V: TRBV5-6; J: TRBJ2-7; length: 12; CDR3: CASSPPLGEQYF; DNA: TGTGCCAGCAGCCCACCCCTCGGCGAGCAGTACTTC
D: TRBD1; size: NA; V: TRBV5-1; J: TRBJ1-1; length: 14; CDR3: CASRFIQGPTEAFF; DNA: TGCGCCAGCAGATTCATACAGGGGCCCACTGAAGCTTTCTTT
D: NA; size: NA; V: TRBV4-1; J: TRBJ1-1; length: 15; CDR3: CASSQEATVDTEAFF; DNA: TGCGCCAGCAGCCAAGAGGCAACAGTGGACACTGAAGCTTTCTTT
D: NA; size: NA; V: TRBV9; J: TRBJ2-2; length: 16; CDR3: CASSALSGTSSGELFF; DNA: TGTGCCAGCAGCGCCCTCTCCGGGACATCTAGCGGGGAGCTGTTTTTT
D: TRBD2; size: NA; V: TRBV29-1; J: TRBJ2-1; length: 13; CDR3: CSGGTSVLNEQFF; DNA: TGCAGCGGAGGGACTAGCGTTTTGAATGAGCAGTTCTTC
D: TRBD2; size: NA; V: TRBV13; J: TRBJ2-5; length: 21; CDR3: CASSLGSGTSGGLPTQETQYF; DNA: TGTGCCAGCAGCTTAGGCTCTGGGACTAGCGGGGGGCTACCGACGCAAGAGACCCAGTACTTC